This paragraph reports one T cell receptor (beta chain). The antigen is unknown. Time point defined: newly diagnosed GD, antithyroid drugs for less than 3 months. Making the TCR library involved RNA that had been extracted from PBMCs. Under American Thyroid Association guidelines, Graves' disease was diagnosed. Xi'an, China, was home to the endocrinology department that provided patients. Construction of TCR beta libraries relied on iRepertoire HTBI primers and on Arm-PCR targeting CDR3 regions. From the multiplex PCR reads, TCRdb called clonotypes with MiXCR, one entry per CDR3 protein. The sample lists over 300,000 distinct CDR3 sequences, 15% seen once, with 22% in the top ten. The V end was cut by 1 base, the J end by 2 bases, with 15 bases between. CDR1 SGHTA and CDR2 FQGNSA come from the germline V gene. The CDR3 sequence is 16 residues long. This entry comes from a study of regulatory T cells in long-lasting Graves disease.

General study findings and limits: Persistent disease favored TRBV28, TRBJ1-2 and TRBJ2-5.

The sequence derives from a female donor with Graves disease. The rearrangement joins TRBV7-2 to TRBJ2-7; D tentatively fits TRBD1 or TRBD2 (5 bases each). Here the sequenced sample was peripheral blood mononuclear cells (PBMCs), taken at new diagnosis, from a patient treated with antithyroid drugs. DNA for the CDR3: TGTGCCAGCAGCTTAGTGGGGCTAGCTACCACCTACGAGCAGTACTTC. Encoded protein: CASSLVGLATTYEQYF.